This T cell receptor beta chain appears in the sequencing data of a study of blood T cell repertoires in COVID-19. Produced via immunoSEQ multiplex PCR; TCRdb's table is partial and in-frame only. Counted here are under 300,000 clones, under 90% occurring once; the ten biggest clones make up about 1.7%. Germline CDR1 reads LGHNA; CDR2 reads YNFKEQ. The length of the CDR3 is 14 residues. V lost 0 bases to trimming and J lost 2 bases, with 5 bases between them. Material for sequencing was PBMCs or T cells enriched from blood (not recorded which). This clonotype was sampled from a woman aged 40 to 50 who had recovered from COVID-19. V gene TRBV4-2 combines with J gene TRBJ1-5; D not certain. In DNA, the CDR3 is TGTGCCAGCAGCCAAGATGGAGGCAATCAGCCCCAGCATTTT. This sequence encodes CASSQDGGNQPQHF.